These 10 T cell receptor beta chains originate from one sample sequenced in a study of blood T cell repertoires in COVID-19. Some clones are missing from TCRdb's copy, which holds only in-frame ones; the method was immunoSEQ multiplex PCR. Of about 59,000 clones in the sample, around 80% were seen once. The sequenced sample was peripheral blood. The receptors were sampled from a man between 60 and 75 years old with acute or convalescent COVID-19.

The V and J genes are TRBV14 and TRBJ1-2; 7 bases agree with TRBD1. V lost 3 bases, J lost 9 bases, and 4 bases stayed unmatched. Germline CDR1 reads SGHDN; CDR2 reads FVKESK. The length of the CDR3 is 12 residues. As DNA, the CDR3 is TGTGCCAGCAGCCAGCACAGGGGACGCTACACCTTC. It codes for CASSQHRGRYTF.

V is TRBV24-1 and J is TRBJ2-1, with D perhaps TRBD2 (6 bases). The CDR3 runs 12 residues. Trimming removed 4 bases from V and 10 bases from J, with 10 bases in between. Germline V lookup: CDR1 KGHDR, CDR2 SFDVKD. In DNA, the CDR3 is TGTGCCACCAGTGACGGAGGGATCGAGCAGTTCTTC. Amino acid sequence: CATSDGGIEQFF.

The gene calls are TRBV15 and TRBJ2-5; the D is unclear. The CDR3 consists of 14 residues. CDR1 is LNHNV, CDR2 YYDKDF, per germline (reference sequence). Trimming took 1 base from V and 2 from J, leaving 8 bases between them. This CDR3 reads CATSRGAVQETQYF. The CDR3 bases are TGTGCCACCAGCAGAGGGGCTGTACAAGAGACCCAGTACTTC.

The V call is TRBV6-5, the J call TRBJ2-3; D is possibly TRBD2 (6 bases). Germline V CDR1 and CDR2: MNHEY, SVGAGI. This CDR3 has 15 residues. Deletions cut 5 bases from V and 1 base from J, with 13 bases between. CDR3 DNA: TGTGCCAGCAGTCCCACCCAGCGGGGCACAGATACGCAGTATTTT. Translated, it gives CASSPTQRGTDTQYF.

The chain is built from TRBV28 and TRBJ1-2; 7 bases match TRBD1. Germline-derived CDR1 and CDR2 are MDHEN and SYDVKM. Germline trimming cut 7 bases from V and 1 base from J; bases unmatched to any gene: 9. The CDR3 is made up of 15 amino acids. The CDR3 is CASTTPTGNNYGYTF. The CDR3 DNA sequence: TGTGCCAGCACCACCCCGACAGGGAATAACTATGGCTACACCTTC.

V gene TRBV28 combines with J gene TRBJ1-2; D is unresolved. Trimming stripped 2 bases from V and 5 bases from J, with 9 bases between. The V gene's germline CDR1 is MDHEN and CDR2 SYDVKM. The CDR3 loop spans 13 amino acids. The CDR3 coding sequence is TGTGCCAGCAGTTTACAGGCCTCTTATGGCTACACCTTC. Its translation is CASSLQASYGYTF.

This clone was counted between two and nine times. The CDR3 is CASSLFGVPNYGYTF. The CDR3 DNA reads as TGTGCCAGCAGTTTATTCGGGGTTCCTAACTATGGCTACACCTTC. The genes are TRBV28 and TRBJ1-2; no reliable D call. CDR1 is MDHEN and CDR2 is SYDVKM in the germline V gene. Trimming took 1 base from V and 0 from J, leaving 9 bases between them. The CDR3 sequence is 15 residues long.

The V and J genes are TRBV19 and TRBJ1-5, with a weak D call TRBD1 (6 bases). Germline V gene sequence: CDR1 LNHDA, CDR2 SQIVND (reference sequence). The ends were cut back, 6 bases at V and 0 bases at J, with 15 bases in the middle. CDR3 size: 16 residues. This chain's CDR3 is CASRTGRGFSNQPQHF. The CDR3 DNA reads TGTGCCAGTAGGACAGGACGGGGCTTTAGCAATCAGCCCCAGCATTTT.

The J gene is TRBJ1-1, the V gene TRBV30; TRBD1 matches at 10 bases. Germline values: CDR1 GTSNPN, CDR2 SVGIG (reference sequence). V lost 2 bases to trimming and J lost 3 bases; unmatched junction nucleotides: 12. The CDR3 contains 17 residues. The CDR3 here is CAWSPGQGRVGYTEAFF. The CDR3, as DNA: TGTGCCTGGAGTCCGGGACAGGGGCGCGTGGGATACACTGAAGCTTTCTTT. The full variable domain, completed using reference TRBV30 and TRBJ1-1, is SQTIHQWPATLVQPVGSPLSLECTVEGTSNPNLYWYRQAAGRGLQLLFYSVGIGQISSEVPQNLSASRPQDRQFILSSKKLLLSDSGFYLCAWSPGQGRVGYTEAFFGQGTRLTVV.

The V and J genes are TRBV28 and TRBJ2-7; no reliable D call. This CDR3 has 14 residues. Per germline, CDR1 MDHEN and CDR2 SYDVKM. V shed 3 bases and J shed 2 bases, with 11 bases lying between them. The chain's CDR3 is CASSFRRATYEQYF. The CDR3 nucleotides are TGTGCCAGCAGTTTTCGGAGAGCCACCTACGAGCAGTACTTC.